The next 22 T cell receptor beta chains were all read from a single sample in a study of blood T cell repertoires in COVID-19. This table comes from immunoSEQ multiplex PCR, and its TCRdb copy is limited to in-frame clones, with some not included. The table lists more than 120,000 clones, roughly 86% of them singletons. Sequencing was performed on peripheral blood. These TCRs come from a woman aged 45-59 years with acute or convalescent COVID-19.

A few counts support this clone. The chain combines TRBV6-1 with TRBJ2-1, with TRBD2 matching over 8 bases. J gave up 15 bases and V 0 bases, and 13 bases lay outside the gene matches. The CDR3 is 15 amino acids. Germline loops: CDR1 MNHNS, CDR2 SASEGT. The CDR3 DNA reads TGTGCCAGCAGTGAAGCGGAGGTAGCGGGACGCCTGGCGTTCTTC. Translated: CASSEAEVAGRLAFF.

V is TRBV5-8 and J is TRBJ2-2; 13 nucleotides line up with TRBD2. V was pared by 4 bases and J by 8 bases, with 8 bases of the junction left unmatched. CDR3 length: 16 amino acids. Germline CDR1 is SGHTS and CDR2 is YDEGEE. Here the CDR3 reads CASSPGLAGVEGELFF. The CDR3 DNA reads TGTGCCAGCAGCCCCGGACTAGCGGGGGTTGAGGGGGAGCTGTTTTTT. Using reference TRBV5-8 and TRBJ2-2 for the parts outside the CDR3, the full variable domain is EAGVTQSPTHLIKTRGQQATLRCSPISGHTSVYWYQQALGLGLQFLLWYDEGEERNRGNFPPRFSGRQFPNYSSELNVNALELEDSALYLCASSPGLAGVEGELFFGEGSRLTVL.

This chain links TRBV5-6 with TRBJ1-1; tentatively, D is TRBD1 (5 bases). V shed 4 bases and J shed 0 bases, with 10 bases lying between them. Germline V gene sequence: CDR1 SGHDT, CDR2 YYEEEE. CDR3 length equals 14 residues. The CDR3 DNA sequence: TGTGCCAGCAGCCCAGACAGTATGAACACTGAAGCTTTCTTT. As protein: CASSPDSMNTEAFF.

This chain uses TRBV5-6 with TRBJ1-6; D ambiguous. This CDR3 contains 14 residues. The V end was cut by 3 bases, the J end by 7 bases, with 11 bases between. CDR1 is SGHDT and CDR2 is YYEEEE in the germline V gene. The CDR3 is CASSWELQNSPLHF. CDR3 sequence (DNA): TGTGCCAGCAGCTGGGAGTTACAGAATTCACCCCTCCACTTT.

The chain links TRBV27 to TRBJ2-1, with TRBD2 matching 10 bases. Germline-derived CDR1 and CDR2 are MNHEY and SMNVEV (reference sequence). V shed 7 bases, J shed 0 bases, and the junction held 6 bases outside the gene matches. The CDR3 is 16 amino acids. The DNA of the CDR3 is TGTGCCAGCACCCTAGCGGGAGCCTCCTCCTACAATGAGCAGTTCTTC. This translates into CASTLAGASSYNEQFF.

Turning to this clone: The sample has other DNA sequences that encode this CDR3 too. The rearrangement joins TRBV2 to TRBJ2-3, with 12 bases fitting TRBD2. Trimming took 7 bases from V and 2 from J; bases not matched to a gene: 4. Germline values: CDR1 SNHLY, CDR2 FYNNEI. The CDR3 totals 15 residues. The CDR3 here is CASTRTSGNTDTQYF. The CDR3 nucleotides read TGTGCCAGCACCCGGACTAGCGGGAACACAGATACGCAGTATTTT. Full variable domain (rest looked up from reference TRBV2 and TRBJ2-3): EPEVTQTPSHQVTQMGQEVILRCVPISNHLYFYWYRQILGQKVEFLVSFYNNEISEKSEIFDDQFSVERPDGSNFTLKIRSTKLEDSAMYFCASTRTSGNTDTQYFGPGTRLTVL.

The rearrangement joins TRBV19 to TRBJ2-1; D is unresolved. The CDR3 has 17 amino acids. V dropped 5 bases and J dropped 4 bases, with 21 bases sitting between them. CDR1 is LNHDA and CDR2 is SQIVND in the germline V gene (reference sequence). Here the CDR3 DNA reads TGTGCCAGTAGTTTAAATCACGCGACATCCCGATACAATGAGCAGTTCTTC. As protein: CASSLNHATSRYNEQFF.

This clone showed up just once. J is TRBJ2-5 and V is TRBV11-2, with 12 bases identical to TRBD1. This CDR3 contains 20 residues. Germline assignment: CDR1 SGHAT and CDR2 FQNNGV. J gave up 5 bases and V 0 bases, and 16 bases lay outside the gene matches. The CDR3 DNA sequence: TGTGCCAGCAGCTTAGATGGGTATGGGCCCGGGACAGGGGGCGCGGAGACCCAGTACTTC. Encoded protein: CASSLDGYGPGTGGAETQYF.

This chain links TRBV6-5 with TRBJ1-1, with D hard to call. The V end was cut by 2 bases, the J end by 0 bases, with 7 bases between. In germline, CDR1 is MNHEY, CDR2 SVGAGI. This CDR3 contains 14 residues. CDR3 nucleotides: TGTGCCAGCAGTTACAGTACACTGAACACTGAAGCTTTCTTT. It is translated as CASSYSTLNTEAFF.

This clone was seen a single time. The chain has TRBV5-1 and TRBJ1-5; weak D call: TRBD1 (5 bases). V was cut by 4 bases and J by 6 bases, with 14 bases left in between. Germline values: CDR1 SGHRS, CDR2 YFSETQ. The CDR3 runs 14 residues. Written as DNA, the CDR3 is TGCGCCAGCAGCCGGGACGGGGGAAGTCAGCCCCAGCATTTT. Encoded protein: CASSRDGGSQPQHF.

The chain employs TRBV27 and TRBJ1-2; 7 nucleotides match TRBD1. Looked up from germline, CDR1 is MNHEY and CDR2 is SMNVEV (reference sequence). The CDR3 has 14 amino acids. The V gene end was trimmed by 3 bases and the J gene end by 8 bases; junction bases not matched to a gene: 9. The CDR3 protein is CASSFSSTGLGYTF. Here the CDR3 DNA reads TGTGCCAGCAGTTTCTCCTCGACAGGGCTCGGCTACACCTTC.

The chain couples TRBV15 to TRBJ1-3, with TRBD1 identical over 9 bases. This CDR3 has 19 amino acids. The trim removed 0 bases at V and 0 bases at J, leaving 9 bases unmatched. CDR1 is LNHNV, CDR2 YYDKDF, per germline (reference sequence). CDR3 sequence reads: CATSRETGTGYHSGNTIYF. CDR3 coding DNA: TGTGCCACCAGCAGAGAAACCGGGACAGGGTACCACTCTGGAAACACCATATATTTT.

This rearrangement joins TRBV10-3 to TRBJ2-3, with 9 bases matching TRBD2. Germline V gene sequence: CDR1 ENHRY, CDR2 SYGVKD. V lost 10 bases, J lost 5 bases, and 13 bases stayed unmatched. The CDR3 loop spans 15 amino acids. CDR3 nucleotide sequence: TGTGCCACCGGGGGAGGCGGGAGGGCCGGAGATACGCAGTATTTT. Translation gives CATGGGGRAGDTQYF.

In the case of this clone: Additional DNA sequences in this sample encode the identical CDR3. CDR3 bases: TGTGCCAGCAGCGTAGGAGCGGGAGGGTACAATGAGCAGTTCTTC. It is translated as CASSVGAGGYNEQFF. The V call is TRBV9, the J call TRBJ2-1, with TRBD2 matching over 10 bases. The CDR3 totals 15 residues. J was trimmed by 4 bases and V by 0 bases; bases with no gene match: 1. Germline V gene data show CDR1 as SGDLS and CDR2 as YYNGEE.

This sequence joins TRBV2 and TRBJ1-6; no firm D call. V lost 2 bases and J 0 bases, leaving 8 bases between the germline ends. The germline gives CDR1 SNHLY, CDR2 FYNNEI. The CDR3 spans 16 residues. This chain's CDR3 is CASSETASSYNSPLHF. CDR3 DNA sequence: TGTGCCAGCAGTGAAACGGCTAGCTCCTATAATTCACCCCTCCACTTT.

The chain combines TRBV19 with TRBJ1-6, with 8 bases matching TRBD1. The CDR3 contains 15 residues. Germline V gene lookup returns CDR1 LNHDA and CDR2 SQIVND (reference sequence). V trimming: 7 bases; J trimming: 9 bases; junction bases outside the gene matches: 11. This CDR3 reads CASNVDREGSSPLHF. Here the CDR3 DNA reads TGTGCCAGTAATGTGGACAGGGAGGGCTCTTCACCCCTCCACTTT.

CDR3 nucleotide sequence: TGTGCCTGCCCAAGGGGCGGGAGATGGGGAGAGACCCAGTACTTC. Encoded protein: CACPRGGRWGETQYF. This chain links TRBV30 with TRBJ2-5; 7 bases align to TRBD2. The CDR3 extends over 15 amino acids. V lost 6 bases to trimming and J lost 4 bases; unmatched junction nucleotides: 14. Looked up from germline, CDR1 is GTSNPN and CDR2 is SVGIG (reference sequence).

This chain links TRBV28 with TRBJ2-7; D unresolved. Germline CDR1 MDHEN, CDR2 SYDVKM. Deletions cut 4 bases from V and 2 bases from J, with 9 bases between. The CDR3 length is 13 residues. CDR3 nucleotide sequence: TGTGCCAGCAGTTCAATGACTCCCTACGAGCAGTACTTC. Its protein product is CASSSMTPYEQYF. Together with reference TRBV28 and TRBJ2-7, the CDR3 gives the full variable domain: DVKVTQSSRYLVKRTGEKVFLECVQDMDHENMFWYRQDPGLGLRLIYFSYDVKMKEKGDIPEGYSVSREKKERFSLILESASTNQTSMYLCASSSMTPYEQYFGPGTRLTVT.

This clone has only one observation. The chain links TRBV18 to TRBJ2-7; D call uncertain. The CDR3 contains 14 residues. V shed 5 bases and J shed 0 bases, with 11 bases lying between them. Germline V lookup: CDR1 KGHSH, CDR2 LQKENI. CDR3 amino acids: CASSEDKSSYEQYF. The CDR3 coding sequence is TGTGCCAGCTCAGAAGACAAGAGCTCCTACGAGCAGTACTTC.

This chain connects TRBV29-1 to TRBJ2-7, with 8 bases identical to TRBD1. Per the germline V gene, CDR1 is SQVTM and CDR2 is ANQGSEA. V gave up 6 bases and J gave up 7 bases; unmatched junction bases: 14. The CDR3 sequence is 14 residues long. CDR3 residues: CSVGSTGAIREQYF. The CDR3 DNA is TGCAGCGTGGGGTCGACAGGGGCGATTCGGGAGCAGTACTTC.

The genes are TRBV5-1 and TRBJ2-2; tentatively, D is TRBD1 (5 bases). Trimming removed 0 bases from V and 5 bases from J, with 5 bases in between. The germline CDR1 and CDR2 sequences are SGHRS and YFSETQ. This CDR3 is built from 13 residues. CDR3 nucleotides: TGCGCCAGCAGCTTGGAGGGGACCGGGGAGCTGTTTTTT. This sequence encodes CASSLEGTGELFF. The whole variable domain, remainder taken from reference TRBV5-1 and TRBJ2-2, is KAGVTQTPRYLIKTRGQQVTLSCSPISGHRSVSWYQQTPGQGLQFLFEYFSETQRNKGNFPGRFSGRQFSNSRSEMNVSTLELGDSALYLCASSLEGTGELFFGEGSRLTVL.

The chain links TRBV11-3 to TRBJ1-1; the match to TRBD1 covers 9 bases. Germline V gene data show CDR1 as SGHNT and CDR2 as YENEEA. V dropped 6 bases and J dropped 6; count of bases not matched to a gene: 8. This CDR3 has 14 amino acids. This chain's CDR3 is CASSRQGGFAEAFF. DNA of the CDR3: TGTGCCAGCAGTCGACAGGGGGGTTTCGCTGAAGCTTTCTTT.